This TCR beta chain comes out of a study of blood T cells in healthy people across ages. General observations from the study: Changes seen in expanded clonotypes were possibly confounded by donor CMV status left unknown.

This clonotype showed up just a few times. What it recognizes is unknown. For the second PCR, which ran for about 7 to 12 cycles, a sample-barcoded 5' primer and a J-beta primer mix were used. TCRdb re-called the 5' RACE reads with MiXCR, one entry per CDR3 protein. The repertoire holds about 800,000 distinct CDR3 sequences, 25% seen once, with approximately 3.7% in the top ten. These data are also associated with another study on T cells of mothers and their children. As that study records: Donation involved a few healthy Caucasian mothers and the six children that they had.

The sequence was collected from a boy aged 10-17 years in good health. The sequenced sample was blood.

The CDR3 reads CAGNLRRGTNEKLFF. The CDR3 DNA reads TGTGCCGGCAATCTAAGGAGAGGGACTAATGAAAAACTGTTTTTT. The chain has TRBV6-1 and TRBJ1-4, with no clear D. There are 15 residues in the CDR3. The germline CDR1 and CDR2 sequences are MNHNS and SASEGT. Trimming stripped 11 bases from V and 2 bases from J, with 18 bases between.